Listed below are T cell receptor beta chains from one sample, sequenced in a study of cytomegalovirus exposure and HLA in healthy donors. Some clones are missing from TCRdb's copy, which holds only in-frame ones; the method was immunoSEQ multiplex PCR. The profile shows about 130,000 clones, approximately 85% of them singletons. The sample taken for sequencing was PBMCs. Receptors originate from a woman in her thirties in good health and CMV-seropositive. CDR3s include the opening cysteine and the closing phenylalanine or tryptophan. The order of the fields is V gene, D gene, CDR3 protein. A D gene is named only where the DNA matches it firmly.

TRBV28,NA,CASSLSQRGNYGYTF
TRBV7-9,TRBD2,CASSPGLAGYEQYF
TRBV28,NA,CASWGANYGYTF
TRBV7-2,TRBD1,CASSAQGSGEAFF
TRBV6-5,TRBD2,CASKRTSDSKEQYF
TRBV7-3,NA,CASSLLPSGGEQFF
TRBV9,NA,CASSVGATNNEQFF
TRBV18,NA,CASSPGADTIYF
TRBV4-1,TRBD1,CASSPGQNSYNSPLHF
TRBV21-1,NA,CASSKRGAHPNTEAFF
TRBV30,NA,CAWSVNPGYGYTF
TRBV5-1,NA,CASSPQNRDYEQYF
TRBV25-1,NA,CASSVGISGNTIYF
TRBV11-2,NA,CASSLDAREAFF
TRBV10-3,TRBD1,CAIRPGTAQETQYF
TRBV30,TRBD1,CAWTFRYGTGTSVNTEAFF
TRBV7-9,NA,CASTFPGTSYTF
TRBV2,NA,CASSRDSGGQPQHF
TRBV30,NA,CAWSYGGTYGYTF
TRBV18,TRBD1,CASSLLQGDTEAFF
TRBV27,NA,CASSRLGAMNTEAFF
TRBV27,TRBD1,CASSQGQGPWDGYTF
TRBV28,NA,CASSLSVTKTSPLHF
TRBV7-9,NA,CASSLHGYEQYF
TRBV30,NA,CAWRQGRDKNIQYF
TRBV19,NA,CASNVMSGTEAFF
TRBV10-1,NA,CASSVGSPDSYNEQFF